The 26 T cell receptor beta chains below all came from one sample that was sequenced in a study of technical replicates of blood from several donors (dated 2017 in TCRdb). The library was obtained by the immunoSEQ multiplex PCR assay. In TCRdb, the immuneACCESS table is reduced to in-frame sequences with V and J assigned. These tables do not hold every clone; where another copy was compared, an unresolved V gene accounts for under half, and the others remain unexplained. This sample gives over 70,000 clones in total; about 96% of them show up just once. The top ten constitute about 0.2% of the sample. Sequenced sample: T cells isolated from PBMCs. These receptors came from a human donor in good health.

The chain employs TRBV28 and TRBJ2-7, with 12 bases identical to TRBD2. The CDR3 is 15 amino acids. V lost 2 bases and J lost 2; bases outside the gene matches: 1. In germline, CDR1 is MDHEN, CDR2 SYDVKM. CDR3 DNA sequence: TGTGCCAGCAGTTTAGGACTAGCGGGACCCTACGAGCAGTACTTC. Residues: CASSLGLAGPYEQYF.

This chain links TRBV28 with TRBJ1-1; perhaps TRBD1 as D (6 bases). V shed 3 bases and J shed 0 bases, with 17 bases lying between them. From germline, CDR1 is MDHEN and CDR2 SYDVKM. The CDR3 covers 17 residues. As DNA, the CDR3 is TGTGCCAGCAGTTTTCCAGGGGTACCGCTTATGAACACTGAAGCTTTCTTT. It specifies CASSFPGVPLMNTEAFF. The entire variable domain, with the rest obtained from reference TRBV28 and TRBJ1-1, is as follows: DVKVTQSSRYLVKRTGEKVFLECVQDMDHENMFWYRQDPGLGLRLIYFSYDVKMKEKGDIPEGYSVSREKKERFSLILESASTNQTSMYLCASSFPGVPLMNTEAFFGQGTRLTVV.

J is TRBJ2-1 and V is TRBV30, with a weak D call TRBD1 (6 bases). Germline V gene data show CDR1 as GTSNPN and CDR2 as SVGIG (reference sequence). The length of the CDR3 is 14 residues. V dropped 5 bases and J dropped 7 bases, with 18 bases sitting between them. In nucleotides, the CDR3 is TGTGCCTGGGGCCAGGGGACCGATCCGAATGAGCAGTTCTTC. It yields the protein CAWGQGTDPNEQFF. Full variable domain (rest looked up from reference TRBV30 and TRBJ2-1): SQTIHQWPATLVQPVGSPLSLECTVEGTSNPNLYWYRQAAGRGLQLLFYSVGIGQISSEVPQNLSASRPQDRQFILSSKKLLLSDSGFYLCAWGQGTDPNEQFFGPGTRLTVL.

The chain carries TRBV7-9 and TRBJ2-1; no definite D call. V lost 2 bases, J lost 1 base, and 6 bases lay in between. The V gene's germline CDR1 is SEHNR and CDR2 FQNEAQ (reference sequence). The CDR3 loop spans 14 amino acids. CDR3 residues: CASSLKSSYNEQFF. CDR3 nucleotide sequence: TGTGCCAGCAGCTTAAAGAGTTCCTACAATGAGCAGTTCTTC.

This sequence joins TRBV14 and TRBJ2-1; 8 bases fit TRBD1. The CDR3 spans 18 residues. The germline V gene has CDR1 SGHDN and CDR2 FVKESK. J lost 1 base, V lost 1 base, and 9 bases had no gene match. As DNA, the CDR3 is TGTGCCAGCAGCCAAGTTGTTCCGTACAGGGGGTCCTACAATGAGCAGTTCTTC. Its translation: CASSQVVPYRGSYNEQFF.

The chain employs TRBV28 and TRBJ2-6; possibly TRBD1 for D (6 bases). CDR3 length equals 16 residues. CDR1 is MDHEN and CDR2 is SYDVKM in the germline V gene. Trimming took off 7 bases at V and 2 bases at J, with 15 bases between the two ends. Here the CDR3 DNA reads TGTGCCAGCACCTCAACAGGGATTCCTGGGGCCAACGTCCTGACTTTC. Translating gives CASTSTGIPGANVLTF.

The rearrangement links TRBV5-4 to TRBJ2-7, with D possibly being TRBD1 (5 bases). Germline loops: CDR1 SGHNT, CDR2 YYREEE (reference sequence). This CDR3 contains 14 residues. V was trimmed by 0 bases and J by 0 bases, leaving 7 bases between them. The CDR3 is CASSLGQHSYEQYF. The CDR3 coding sequence is TGTGCCAGCAGCTTGGGACAGCACTCCTACGAGCAGTACTTC.

The chain employs TRBV14 and TRBJ2-2; 8 nucleotides agree with TRBD1. The junction had 13 bases not matched to a gene; V was cut back by 0 bases and J by 1 base. The germline gives CDR1 SGHDN, CDR2 FVKESK. The CDR3 totals 20 residues. The CDR3, as DNA: TGTGCCAGCAGCCAAGATGACTTTGACGATGACAGGGGGAACACCGGGGAGCTGTTTTTT. It yields the protein CASSQDDFDDDRGNTGELFF.

The chain couples TRBV7-9 to TRBJ1-2; TRBD1 aligns across 9 bases. Germline CDR1 reads SEHNR; CDR2 reads FQNEAQ (reference sequence). The J segment lost 4 bases and the V segment lost 4 bases, leaving 7 bases of the junction unmatched. The CDR3 contains 15 residues. The CDR3 spells CASSSSGTGSYGYTF. The CDR3 coding sequence is TGTGCCAGCAGCTCATCCGGGACAGGGTCCTATGGCTACACCTTC.

This clone showed up just once. This chain connects TRBV19 to TRBJ1-1; maybe TRBD1 (6 bases). The CDR3 is 14 amino acids. Trimming took 3 bases from V and 10 from J, leaving 18 bases between them. Germline lookup yields CDR1 LNHDA and CDR2 SQIVND (reference sequence). CDR3 sequence reads: CASSIWQGMRGAFF. In DNA form, the CDR3 reads TGTGCCAGTAGTATCTGGCAGGGGATGAGAGGAGCTTTCTTT.

The chain has TRBV5-4 and TRBJ2-7, with 7 bases lining up with TRBD1. In germline, CDR1 is SGHNT, CDR2 YYREEE (reference sequence). This CDR3 has 16 amino acids. V lost 3 bases to trimming and J lost 1 base; unmatched junction nucleotides: 10. Here the CDR3 reads CASSWTPGQKSYEQYF. CDR3 bases: TGTGCCAGCAGCTGGACTCCGGGACAGAAGTCCTACGAGCAGTACTTC.

V usage is TRBV9 and J usage is TRBJ2-7; 7 nucleotides agree with TRBD2. CDR3 length: 15 amino acids. Germline values: CDR1 SGDLS, CDR2 YYNGEE. V lost 0 bases, J lost 1 base, and 4 bases stayed unmatched. The CDR3 is CASSVAERGSYEQYF. CDR3 coding DNA: TGTGCCAGCAGCGTAGCCGAGCGGGGATCCTACGAGCAGTACTTC.

The rearrangement joins TRBV2 to TRBJ1-3, with a tentative D call TRBD1 (5 bases). Germline V lookup: CDR1 SNHLY, CDR2 FYNNEI. The CDR3 covers 13 residues. V lost 4 bases, J lost 3 bases, and 7 bases lay in between. CDR3 sequence: CASSGQNGNTIYF. CDR3 in DNA: TGTGCCAGCAGTGGACAGAATGGAAACACCATATATTTT.

This chain joins TRBV6-5 and TRBJ2-7; tentative D call: TRBD1 (6 bases). Trimming shortened V by 8 bases and J by 2 bases, and 13 bases separated the two germline ends. Per the germline V gene, CDR1 is MNHEY and CDR2 is SVGAGI. The CDR3 covers 13 residues. The CDR3 sequence is CASGQRQAYEQYF. The CDR3 DNA reads TGTGCCAGCGGCCAAAGACAGGCCTACGAGCAGTACTTC.

The chain has TRBV27 and TRBJ2-3; D may be TRBD2 (6 bases). The CDR3 extends over 13 amino acids. The germline V gene has CDR1 MNHEY and CDR2 SMNVEV (reference sequence). Trimming took 6 bases from V and 6 from J, leaving 13 bases between them. The CDR3 is CASSRRGTDTQYF. The CDR3 nucleotides are TGTGCCAGCAGCCGTCGGGGGACCGATACGCAGTATTTT.

The chain is built from TRBV11-3 and TRBJ2-4; 7 bases fit TRBD1. The V and J ends lost 4 bases and 8 bases, in that order; junction bases with no gene match: 5. The length of the CDR3 is 13 residues. Germline loops: CDR1 SGHNT, CDR2 YENEEA. The CDR3 DNA follows: TGTGCCAGCAGCTCGGGACAGAGGGACATTCAGTACTTC. Translating it yields CASSSGQRDIQYF.

The chain employs TRBV27 and TRBJ2-2; possibly TRBD1 for D (6 bases). Germline CDR1 and CDR2: MNHEY and SMNVEV (reference sequence). CDR3 length: 16 amino acids. V was pared by 6 bases and J by 0 bases, with 14 bases between. The CDR3 nucleotides are TGTGCCAGCAGATATAACAGGGTCCCGAACACCGGGGAGCTGTTTTTT. It translates to CASRYNRVPNTGELFF.

The J gene is TRBJ2-4, the V gene TRBV5-6, with 9 bases identical to TRBD1. The CDR3 sequence is 15 residues long. Germline V gene data show CDR1 as SGHDT and CDR2 as YYEEEE. With 0 bases clipped from V and 6 bases from J, the junction kept 4 bases outside the gene matches. CDR3 loop: CASSLGPGQGNIQYF. Written as DNA, the CDR3 is TGTGCCAGCAGCTTGGGACCGGGACAGGGAAACATTCAGTACTTC.

The chain recombines TRBV19 with TRBJ1-5; D is undetermined. This CDR3 has 17 amino acids. Trimming shortened V by 7 bases and J by 3 bases, and 22 bases separated the two germline ends. The germline gives CDR1 LNHDA, CDR2 SQIVND (reference sequence). The chain's CDR3 is CASNRGRADPSNQPQHF. DNA of the CDR3: TGTGCCAGTAATCGGGGTAGGGCCGACCCATCCAATCAGCCCCAGCATTTT.

This rearrangement joins TRBV27 to TRBJ1-1, with D perhaps matching TRBD1 (5 bases). V shed 2 bases and J shed 3 bases, with 13 bases lying between them. Germline V gives CDR1 MNHEY, CDR2 SMNVEV (reference sequence). The CDR3 totals 15 residues. CDR3 nucleotides: TGTGCCAGCAGTTTAGGGGGGGGTGCGGACACTGAAGCTTTCTTT. Translating gives CASSLGGGADTEAFF.

The chain is built from TRBV2 and TRBJ2-3; 14 positions match TRBD2. Losses at the gene ends were 8 bases for V and 2 bases for J; bases not matched to a gene: 9. The CDR3 runs to 17 residues. Germline V gives CDR1 SNHLY, CDR2 FYNNEI. Here the CDR3 reads CASWTSGRTPPTDTQYF. CDR3 DNA sequence: TGTGCCAGCTGGACTAGCGGGAGGACCCCCCCCACAGATACGCAGTATTTT.

This clone was detected only once. The chain carries TRBV27 and TRBJ2-7; TRBD1 might be the D (6 bases). This CDR3 spans 14 amino acids. The ends were cut back, 3 bases at V and 0 bases at J, with 9 bases in the middle. Per the germline V gene, CDR1 is MNHEY and CDR2 is SMNVEV (reference sequence). The CDR3 loop is CASSLAGASYEQYF. In nucleotides, the CDR3 is TGTGCCAGCAGTTTGGCAGGGGCCTCCTACGAGCAGTACTTC.

As regards this clone: This CDR3 is also generated by other DNA sequences in the sample. This chain connects TRBV11-2 to TRBJ2-7, with D tentatively TRBD1 (6 bases). From germline, CDR1 is SGHAT and CDR2 FQNNGV. This CDR3 has 13 residues. Between the trimmed V and J ends, which lost 3 bases and 2 bases, there was a span of 8 bases. CDR3 region: CASSFGQTYEQYF. The CDR3 coding sequence is TGTGCCAGCAGCTTTGGACAGACCTACGAGCAGTACTTC.

The chain combines TRBV10-2 with TRBJ1-1; a possible D gene is TRBD1 (5 bases). The CDR3 contains 13 residues. The ends were cut back, 5 bases at V and 0 bases at J, with 7 bases in the middle. Germline CDR1 reads WSHSY; CDR2 reads SAAADI. For the CDR3, the DNA is TGCGCCAGCAGTCCGGGGGTGAACACTGAAGCTTTCTTT. It yields the protein CASSPGVNTEAFF.

The chain couples TRBV9 to TRBJ2-2; TRBD1 agrees at 8 bases. The CDR3 runs to 16 residues. The trim removed 5 bases at V and 0 bases at J, leaving 6 bases unmatched. Germline values: CDR1 SGDLS, CDR2 YYNGEE. The CDR3 bases are TGTGCCAGCAGAGACGACAGGGGTACGAACACCGGGGAGCTGTTTTTT. Its translation: CASRDDRGTNTGELFF.

The J gene is TRBJ1-1, the V gene TRBV5-1; TRBD1 agrees at 7 bases. V was clipped by 1 base and J by 9 bases; unmatched bases: 15. There are 16 residues in the CDR3. Germline V gene data show CDR1 as SGHRS and CDR2 as YFSETQ. CDR3 protein: CASSLNQDREKGKAFF. The DNA of the CDR3 is TGCGCCAGCAGCTTGAATCAAGACAGGGAAAAGGGAAAAGCTTTCTTT.